One and the same sample provided the 17 T cell receptor beta chains below, sequenced in a study of T cell responses to AZD1222 COVID-19 vaccine. TCRdb's table, derived via immunoSEQ multiplex PCR, lists solely in-frame clones and lacks some. The sample contains roughly 100,000 clones, about 86% of which appear only once. Sequencing used peripheral blood, obtained on day 0 of AZD1222 vaccination. These TCRs come from an adult in good health.

The J gene is TRBJ1-2, the V gene TRBV3-1 (or the pseudogene TRBV3-2), with no clear D. The V gene's germline CDR1 is LGHDT and CDR2 YNNKEL (reference sequence). CDR3 size: 13 residues. V lost 2 bases and J 2 bases, leaving 6 bases between the germline ends. The CDR3 reads CASSQTANYGYTF. DNA of the CDR3: TGTGCCAGCAGCCAAACAGCGAACTATGGCTACACCTTC.

The rearrangement links TRBV10-3 to TRBJ2-5, with D possibly matching TRBD2 (5 bases). V lost 6 bases and J lost 4, with 15 bases in between. The CDR3 sequence is 14 residues long. The germline CDR1 and CDR2 sequences are ENHRY and SYGVKD. The CDR3 is CAIRARGPGETQYF. The DNA of the CDR3 is TGTGCCATCAGGGCCCGCGGGCCAGGAGAGACCCAGTACTTC.

This chain connects TRBV29-1 to TRBJ2-1; the D gene is possibly TRBD2 (5 bases). Deletions cut 0 bases from V and 1 base from J, with 7 bases between. The CDR3 totals 14 residues. The germline CDR1 and CDR2 sequences are SQVTM and ANQGSEA. In DNA form, the CDR3 reads TGCAGCGTTGAAGATGGGAGTTCCTACAATGAGCAGTTCTTC. Its translation: CSVEDGSSYNEQFF.

The gene calls are TRBV7-2 and TRBJ2-2, with no clear D. CDR3 length equals 14 residues. CDR1 SGHTA and CDR2 FQGNSA come from the germline V gene. V gave up 1 base and J gave up 5 bases, with 8 bases separating them. In DNA, the CDR3 is TGTGCCAGCAGCTTAGATCTTAGGACCGGGGAGCTGTTTTTT. The encoded protein is CASSLDLRTGELFF.

The chain joins TRBV6-2 or TRBV6-3 to TRBJ2-7; the D gene could be TRBD1 or TRBD2 (5 bases each). The ends were cut back, 5 bases at V and 1 base at J, with 15 bases in the middle. The germline CDR1 and CDR2 sequences are MNHEY and SVGEGT. There are 15 residues in the CDR3. This CDR3 is CASSGTGTPSYEQYF. As DNA, the CDR3 is TGTGCCAGCAGTGGGACGGGAACACCTTCCTACGAGCAGTACTTC.

CDR3 sequence reads: CASSSRQGAAQNQETQYF. The CDR3 region has the DNA TGTGCCAGCAGCTCCCGACAGGGGGCCGCCCAGAATCAAGAGACCCAGTACTTC. This chain connects TRBV7-8 to TRBJ2-5; 10 bases are shared with TRBD1. Trimming cost V 4 bases and J 2 bases; bases outside gene matches: 13. This CDR3 comprises 18 residues. Germline-derived CDR1 and CDR2 are SGHVS and FQNEAQ.

This clone was picked up one time. This rearrangement joins TRBV28 to TRBJ1-1; the D gene is possibly TRBD1 (6 bases). V was trimmed by 7 bases and J by 0 bases, leaving 15 bases between them. Per the germline V gene, CDR1 is MDHEN and CDR2 is SYDVKM. The CDR3 loop spans 15 amino acids. CDR3 loop: CASNSGQFLNTEAFF. CDR3 in DNA: TGTGCCAGCAACAGCGGACAGTTTCTGAACACTGAAGCTTTCTTT.

The V call is TRBV12-3 or TRBV12-4, the J call TRBJ1-2; 7 bases are shared with TRBD1. The CDR3 is made up of 12 amino acids. With 3 bases clipped from V and 8 bases from J, the junction kept 3 bases outside the gene matches. The CDR3 region has the DNA TGTGCCAGCAGTTTCGACAGGGAGGGCTACACCTTC. Its translation is CASSFDREGYTF.

The V gene is TRBV28, the J gene TRBJ1-5; no definite D call. Trimming pared 8 bases from V and 2 bases from J, leaving 16 bases between. CDR1 and CDR2 (germline): MDHEN, SYDVKM. There are 15 residues in the CDR3. This chain's CDR3 is CASRPGGRGNQPQHF. CDR3 coding DNA: TGTGCCAGCCGCCCCGGAGGAAGGGGCAATCAGCCCCAGCATTTT.

As DNA, the CDR3 is TGTGCCAGCACTACCCCTCAGCGGGGGAACAATGAGCAGTTCTTC. It codes for CASTTPQRGNNEQFF. The chain has TRBV6-5 and TRBJ2-1; 8 bases map to TRBD2. Losses at the gene ends were 7 bases for V and 5 bases for J; bases not matched to a gene: 10. Germline V gene lookup returns CDR1 MNHEY and CDR2 SVGAGI. This CDR3 is built from 15 residues.

The chain links TRBV27 to TRBJ1-5; D ambiguous. V shed 2 bases and J shed 2 bases, with 10 bases lying between them. This CDR3 contains 15 residues. Germline loops: CDR1 MNHEY, CDR2 SMNVEV (reference sequence). The CDR3 coding sequence is TGTGCCAGCAGTTTAGGCGGGATGGGCAATCAGCCCCAGCATTTT. As protein: CASSLGGMGNQPQHF.

CDR3 amino acids: CASSPLRATEAFF. In DNA form, the CDR3 reads TGTGCCAGTAGTCCACTAAGGGCCACTGAAGCTTTCTTT. This chain links TRBV19 with TRBJ1-1; D remains ambiguous. The ends were cut back, 5 bases at V and 4 bases at J, with 11 bases in the middle. Looked up from germline, CDR1 is LNHDA and CDR2 is SQIVND (reference sequence). The length of the CDR3 is 13 residues. Full variable domain (outside the CDR3, taken from reference TRBV19 and TRBJ1-1): DGGITQSPKYLFRKEGQNVTLSCEQNLNHDAMYWYRQDPGQGLRLIYYSQIVNDFQKGDIAEGYSVSREKKESFPLTVTSAQKNPTAFYLCASSPLRATEAFFGQGTRLTVV.

This clone was observed once. The gene calls are TRBV28 and TRBJ2-7; no reliable D call. Trimming took 0 bases from V and 4 from J, leaving 10 bases between them. The CDR3 loop spans 14 amino acids. Germline V gene lookup returns CDR1 MDHEN and CDR2 SYDVKM. The CDR3 nucleotides read TGTGCCAGCAGTTTATGGGACGACAAATACGAGCAGTACTTC. Translating gives CASSLWDDKYEQYF.

This chain joins TRBV27 and TRBJ2-7; TRBD1 agrees at 7 bases. The ends lost 6 bases at V and 2 bases at J; junction bases unmatched: 10. Germline CDR1 and CDR2: MNHEY and SMNVEV (reference sequence). The CDR3 spans 15 residues. CDR3 in DNA: TGTGCCAGCAGCGACCTAGGACAGGCAACCTACGAGCAGTACTTC. Translated: CASSDLGQATYEQYF.

V is TRBV28 and J is TRBJ2-7, with 8 nucleotides matching TRBD1. The CDR3 runs 15 residues. Germline loops: CDR1 MDHEN, CDR2 SYDVKM. V gave up 5 bases and J gave up 0 bases; unmatched junction bases: 6. The CDR3 DNA is TGTGCCAGCAGTACGGGACAGGCCGTCTCCTACGAGCAGTACTTC. Amino acid sequence: CASSTGQAVSYEQYF.

J is TRBJ1-5 and V is TRBV4-3; a possible D gene is TRBD1 (6 bases). V lost 1 base to trimming and J lost 4 bases, with 11 bases between them. Germline V lookup: CDR1 LGHNA, CDR2 YSLEER. There are 15 residues in the CDR3. The CDR3 loop is CASSQGHRENQPQHF. DNA of the CDR3: TGCGCCAGCAGCCAAGGCCACAGGGAAAATCAGCCCCAGCATTTT.

This clone occurred a few times. The genes are TRBV5-6 and TRBJ2-4; 7 bases fit TRBD1. This CDR3 has 17 residues. J gave up 0 bases and V 0 bases, and 6 bases lay outside the gene matches. The V gene's germline CDR1 is SGHDT and CDR2 YYEEEE. CDR3 amino acids: CASSLVPGGLAKNIQYF. DNA of the CDR3: TGTGCCAGCAGCTTGGTCCCAGGGGGTCTAGCCAAAAACATTCAGTACTTC.